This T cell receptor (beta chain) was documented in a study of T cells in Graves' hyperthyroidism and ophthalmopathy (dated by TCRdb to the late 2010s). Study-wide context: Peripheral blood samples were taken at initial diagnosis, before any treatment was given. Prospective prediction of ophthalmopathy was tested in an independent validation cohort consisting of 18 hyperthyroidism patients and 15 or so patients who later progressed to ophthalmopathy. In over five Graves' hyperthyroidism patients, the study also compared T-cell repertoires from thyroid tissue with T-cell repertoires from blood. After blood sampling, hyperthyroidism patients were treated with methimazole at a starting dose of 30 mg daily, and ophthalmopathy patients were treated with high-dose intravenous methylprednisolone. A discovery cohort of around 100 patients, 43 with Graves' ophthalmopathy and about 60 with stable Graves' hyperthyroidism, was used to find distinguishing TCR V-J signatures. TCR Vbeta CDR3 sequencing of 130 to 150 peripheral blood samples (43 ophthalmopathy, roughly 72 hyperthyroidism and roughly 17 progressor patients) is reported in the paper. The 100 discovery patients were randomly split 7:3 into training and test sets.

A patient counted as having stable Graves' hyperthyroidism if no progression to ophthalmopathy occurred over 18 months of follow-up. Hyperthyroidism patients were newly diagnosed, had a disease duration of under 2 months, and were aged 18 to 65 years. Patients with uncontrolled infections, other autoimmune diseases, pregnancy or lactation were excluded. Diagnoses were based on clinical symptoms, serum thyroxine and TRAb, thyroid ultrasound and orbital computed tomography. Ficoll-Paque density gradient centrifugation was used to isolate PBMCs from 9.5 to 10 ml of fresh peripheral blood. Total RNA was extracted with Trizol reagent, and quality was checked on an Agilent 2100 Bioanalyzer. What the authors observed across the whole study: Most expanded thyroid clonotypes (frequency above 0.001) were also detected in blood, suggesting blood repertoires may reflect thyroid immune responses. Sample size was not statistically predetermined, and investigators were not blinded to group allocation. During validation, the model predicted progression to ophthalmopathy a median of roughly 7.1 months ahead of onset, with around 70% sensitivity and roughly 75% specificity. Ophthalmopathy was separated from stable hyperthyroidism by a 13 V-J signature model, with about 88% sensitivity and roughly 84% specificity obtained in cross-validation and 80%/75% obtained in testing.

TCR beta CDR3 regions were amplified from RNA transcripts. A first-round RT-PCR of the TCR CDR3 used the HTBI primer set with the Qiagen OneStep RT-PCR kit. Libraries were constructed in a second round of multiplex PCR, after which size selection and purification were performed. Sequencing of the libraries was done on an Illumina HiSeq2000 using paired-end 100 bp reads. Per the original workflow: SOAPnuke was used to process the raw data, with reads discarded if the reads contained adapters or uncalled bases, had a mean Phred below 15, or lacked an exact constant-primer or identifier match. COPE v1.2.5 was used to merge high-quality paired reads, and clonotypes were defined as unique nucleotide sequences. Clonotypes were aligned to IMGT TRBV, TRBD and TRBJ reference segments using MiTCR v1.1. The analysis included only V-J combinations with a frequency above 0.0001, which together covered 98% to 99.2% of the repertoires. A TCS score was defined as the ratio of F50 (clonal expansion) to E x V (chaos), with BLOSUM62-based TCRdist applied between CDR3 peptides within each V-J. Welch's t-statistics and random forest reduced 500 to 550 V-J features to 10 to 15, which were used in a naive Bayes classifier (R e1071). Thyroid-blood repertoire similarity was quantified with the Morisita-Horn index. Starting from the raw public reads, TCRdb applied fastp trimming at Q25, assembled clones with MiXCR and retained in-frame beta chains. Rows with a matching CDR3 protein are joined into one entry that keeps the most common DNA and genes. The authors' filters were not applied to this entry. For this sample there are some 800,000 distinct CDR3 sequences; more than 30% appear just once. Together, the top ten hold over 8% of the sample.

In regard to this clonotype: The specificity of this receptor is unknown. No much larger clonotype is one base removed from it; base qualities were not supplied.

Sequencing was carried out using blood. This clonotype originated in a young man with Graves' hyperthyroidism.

Read as DNA, the sequence is TGTGCCAGCAGCTCCTCGTCAACGTCCGAGCAGTACTTC. It codes for CASSSSSTSEQYF. The rearranged chain carries TRBV7-6 and TRBJ2-7; confidence is insufficient to name the D gene. Its CDR3 holds 13 amino acids, cysteine through phenylalanine. Only the CDR3 region is kept as DNA, spanning 39 bases read in frame from base 1. V loses 4 bases, J loses 6 bases, and the germline ends lie 13 bases apart. Looking up the germline V gene yields CDR1 SGHVS and CDR2 FNYEAQ.